Below, one T cell receptor (beta chain) is given with its context. The J segment lost 5 bases and the V segment lost 2 bases, leaving 8 bases of the junction unmatched. This CDR3 contains 15 residues. Looked up from germline, CDR1 is MDHEN and CDR2 is SYDVKM. This specimen comes from a study of blood T cells in healthy people across ages. Each donor was a healthy Caucasian individual from Russia, aged 6 to 90. It was with a sample-barcoded 5' primer and a J-beta primer mix that a second PCR of roughly 7 to 12 cycles was run. Every sample returned 2.5 million or more CDR3-containing paired-end reads. TCRdb itself ran the 5' RACE reads through MiXCR, one entry per CDR3 protein. The sample records roughly 1.9 million distinct CDR3 sequences, approximately 40% being singletons.

The clonotype was recovered from a human donor in good health. The chain carries TRBV28 and TRBJ1-1; 7 nucleotides line up with TRBD1. The sample comprised blood. The CDR3 DNA reads as TGTGCCAGCAGTTTAGGTAACAGGGGAGGGACTGAAGCTTTCTTT. The encoded protein is CASSLGNRGGTEAFF.